The rows below give T cell receptor beta chains drawn from one sample of a study of blood T cell repertoires in COVID-19. The method was immunoSEQ multiplex PCR; TCRdb's version includes in-frame clones alone and lacks a portion of them. This sample has some 56,000 clones, with approximately 83% found just once. Sequenced: peripheral blood. These receptors were collected from a man older than 75 with COVID-19, enrolled during active disease. Each CDR3 is given with its conserved first and last residue. Part of the rows lack a size; the others show once, few, many or a class for expanded clones.

v_call,clone_size,j_call,cdr3_aa
TRBV5-1,NA,TRBJ2-2,CASSLAGQGAGELFF
TRBV9,NA,TRBJ1-4,CASSVSINEKLFF
TRBV19,NA,TRBJ2-2,CASSIAEGAAGELFF
TRBV2,many,TRBJ2-1,CASTEGNEQFF
TRBV9,NA,TRBJ2-2,CASSVATGANTGELFF
TRBV6-2/TRBV6-3,NA,TRBJ1-1,CASSNSRQGTNTEAFF
TRBV19,once,TRBJ1-1,CASSTRTAGDTEAFF
TRBV30,NA,TRBJ1-2,CAWSRAGVYGYTF
TRBV27,NA,TRBJ1-6,CASSLKTGGDSPLHF
TRBV6-6,once,TRBJ1-2,CASTYRAASYGYTF
TRBV5-1,NA,TRBJ2-7,CASSPRDRVHEQYF
TRBV7-2,NA,TRBJ2-5,CASAERASGTQETQYF
TRBV27,NA,TRBJ2-1,CASSPRPTGGTMNEQFF
TRBV27,NA,TRBJ1-4,CASSLYGEKLFF
TRBV15,NA,TRBJ2-1,CATSRENGLNNEQFF
TRBV24-1,NA,TRBJ2-1,CAASDPDSRTGGVGNEQFF
TRBV11-3,NA,TRBJ2-7,CASSFGGDASYEQYF
TRBV6-1,NA,TRBJ1-2,CASSEQGVGYTF
TRBV6-6,NA,TRBJ2-1,CASSLDVLGGFDEQFF
TRBV4-3,NA,TRBJ1-1,CASSHRQNTEAFF
TRBV7-8,NA,TRBJ2-2,CASSLARSTGELFF
TRBV3-1/TRBV3-2,NA,TRBJ2-5,CASTTIAGQETQYF
TRBV7-2,NA,TRBJ2-5,CASSFGGTQYF
TRBV5-1,NA,TRBJ1-1,CASSLVSPAGSLNTEAFF
TRBV19,NA,TRBJ2-1,CASSHTSGGAVSNEQFF
TRBV5-1,NA,TRBJ2-7,CASSSSVGTSYEQYF
TRBV4-1,NA,TRBJ2-5,CASSQDRAAETQYF
TRBV4-2,once,TRBJ1-3,CASSQEWGGSGNTIYF
TRBV14,NA,TRBJ2-3,CASSQGGGSADTQYF
TRBV7-2,once,TRBJ1-2,CASSPGGDSNYGYTF
TRBV9,NA,TRBJ2-3,CASSPQGRTWTDTQYF
TRBV9,NA,TRBJ1-5,CASSVDGSQPQHF
TRBV7-9,NA,TRBJ1-5,CASSLSGQGNQPQHF
TRBV11-2,NA,TRBJ2-3,CASSVDRAADTQYF
TRBV6-5,NA,TRBJ1-6,CASTLEENISSPLHF
TRBV7-9,few,TRBJ1-6,CASSPRQGAYNSPLHF
TRBV18,NA,TRBJ1-2,CASSPPIGGDNYGYTF
TRBV30,NA,TRBJ1-3,CASSRGGNTIYF
TRBV19,many,TRBJ2-2,CATKGTLNTGELFF
TRBV3-1/TRBV3-2,NA,TRBJ2-7,CASSPGLGSEVVKGYEQYF